Sequencing of this TCR beta chain was carried out in a study of OX40 agonist ivuxolimab in advanced cancers. Study results and caveats: Among some nonresponders, normalized T-cell clonal expansion was also low.

Repertoires were generated with immunoSEQ multiplex PCR, while TCRdb's copy carries only in-frame clones and drops some. Of 100,000 to 150,000 clones in the sample, around 92% are singletons; the top ten hold more than 0.7%. V lost 5 bases, J lost 0 bases, and 8 bases lay in between. The CDR3 totals 14 residues. CDR1 and CDR2 (germline): SGHTA, FQGNSA. As for this clone: Its target is not known.

Blood sampling was done at baseline, cycle 4 day 1, and cycle 7 day 1. Sample: CD4+ or CD8+ T cells sorted from blood, taken in a trial of the OX40 agonist ivuxolimab. The sequence derives from an adult with an advanced solid tumor such as melanoma, head and neck, liver or kidney cancer. The rearrangement joins TRBV7-2 to TRBJ1-5, with no clear D. CDR3 nucleotide sequence: TGTGCCAGCAGCCCCGGCACTAGCAATCAGCCCCAGCATTTT. Translated: CASSPGTSNQPQHF.